This TCR beta chain was found in a study of cytomegalovirus exposure and HLA in healthy donors. In this sample, this clone turned up once. Its matching antigen is unknown. Study observations and caveats: About 87% or about 30% of the time was how often most TCR beta V segments were productive, according to an earlier analysis. An analysis was carried out later, and it reportedly showed fewer N-insertions in an Asian-associated ancestry cluster than the approximately 670-donor mean. Presence/absence analyses rested on an assumption that sequencing depth was roughly uniform across donors.

Trimming shortened V by 5 bases and J by 0 bases, and 5 bases separated the two germline ends. The V gene's germline CDR1 is GTSNPN and CDR2 SVGIG (reference sequence). The CDR3 length is 11 residues. PCR primers comprised 60 Vbeta and 13 Jbeta primers. The method was immunoSEQ multiplex PCR; TCRdb's version includes in-frame clones alone and lacks a portion of them. The sample lists 250,000 to 350,000 clones, 75% to 90% occurring once. This TCR was recovered from a man aged 35 to 55 in good health and CMV-seropositive. V and J are TRBV30 and TRBJ2-7; D unresolved. Sequencing used PBMCs. The CDR3 DNA reads as TGTGCCTGGCTGTCCTCCTACGAGCAGTACTTC. This encodes CAWLSSYEQYF.